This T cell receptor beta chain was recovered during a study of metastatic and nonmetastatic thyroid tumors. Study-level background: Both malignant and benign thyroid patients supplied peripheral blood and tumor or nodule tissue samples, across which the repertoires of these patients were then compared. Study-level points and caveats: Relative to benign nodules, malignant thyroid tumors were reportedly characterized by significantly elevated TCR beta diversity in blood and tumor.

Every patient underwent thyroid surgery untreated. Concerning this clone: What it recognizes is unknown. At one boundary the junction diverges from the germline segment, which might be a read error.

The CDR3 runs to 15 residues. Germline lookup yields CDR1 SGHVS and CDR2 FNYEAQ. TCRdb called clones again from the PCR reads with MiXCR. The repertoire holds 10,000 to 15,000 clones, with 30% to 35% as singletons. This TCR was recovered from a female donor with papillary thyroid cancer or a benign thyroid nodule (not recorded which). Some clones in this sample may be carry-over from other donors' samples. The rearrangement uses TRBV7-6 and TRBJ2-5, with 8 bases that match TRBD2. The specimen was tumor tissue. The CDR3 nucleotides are TGTGCCAGCAGCCGCCACATCGGGGGGGAAGACACCCGGTACTTC. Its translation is CASSRHIGGEDTRYF.